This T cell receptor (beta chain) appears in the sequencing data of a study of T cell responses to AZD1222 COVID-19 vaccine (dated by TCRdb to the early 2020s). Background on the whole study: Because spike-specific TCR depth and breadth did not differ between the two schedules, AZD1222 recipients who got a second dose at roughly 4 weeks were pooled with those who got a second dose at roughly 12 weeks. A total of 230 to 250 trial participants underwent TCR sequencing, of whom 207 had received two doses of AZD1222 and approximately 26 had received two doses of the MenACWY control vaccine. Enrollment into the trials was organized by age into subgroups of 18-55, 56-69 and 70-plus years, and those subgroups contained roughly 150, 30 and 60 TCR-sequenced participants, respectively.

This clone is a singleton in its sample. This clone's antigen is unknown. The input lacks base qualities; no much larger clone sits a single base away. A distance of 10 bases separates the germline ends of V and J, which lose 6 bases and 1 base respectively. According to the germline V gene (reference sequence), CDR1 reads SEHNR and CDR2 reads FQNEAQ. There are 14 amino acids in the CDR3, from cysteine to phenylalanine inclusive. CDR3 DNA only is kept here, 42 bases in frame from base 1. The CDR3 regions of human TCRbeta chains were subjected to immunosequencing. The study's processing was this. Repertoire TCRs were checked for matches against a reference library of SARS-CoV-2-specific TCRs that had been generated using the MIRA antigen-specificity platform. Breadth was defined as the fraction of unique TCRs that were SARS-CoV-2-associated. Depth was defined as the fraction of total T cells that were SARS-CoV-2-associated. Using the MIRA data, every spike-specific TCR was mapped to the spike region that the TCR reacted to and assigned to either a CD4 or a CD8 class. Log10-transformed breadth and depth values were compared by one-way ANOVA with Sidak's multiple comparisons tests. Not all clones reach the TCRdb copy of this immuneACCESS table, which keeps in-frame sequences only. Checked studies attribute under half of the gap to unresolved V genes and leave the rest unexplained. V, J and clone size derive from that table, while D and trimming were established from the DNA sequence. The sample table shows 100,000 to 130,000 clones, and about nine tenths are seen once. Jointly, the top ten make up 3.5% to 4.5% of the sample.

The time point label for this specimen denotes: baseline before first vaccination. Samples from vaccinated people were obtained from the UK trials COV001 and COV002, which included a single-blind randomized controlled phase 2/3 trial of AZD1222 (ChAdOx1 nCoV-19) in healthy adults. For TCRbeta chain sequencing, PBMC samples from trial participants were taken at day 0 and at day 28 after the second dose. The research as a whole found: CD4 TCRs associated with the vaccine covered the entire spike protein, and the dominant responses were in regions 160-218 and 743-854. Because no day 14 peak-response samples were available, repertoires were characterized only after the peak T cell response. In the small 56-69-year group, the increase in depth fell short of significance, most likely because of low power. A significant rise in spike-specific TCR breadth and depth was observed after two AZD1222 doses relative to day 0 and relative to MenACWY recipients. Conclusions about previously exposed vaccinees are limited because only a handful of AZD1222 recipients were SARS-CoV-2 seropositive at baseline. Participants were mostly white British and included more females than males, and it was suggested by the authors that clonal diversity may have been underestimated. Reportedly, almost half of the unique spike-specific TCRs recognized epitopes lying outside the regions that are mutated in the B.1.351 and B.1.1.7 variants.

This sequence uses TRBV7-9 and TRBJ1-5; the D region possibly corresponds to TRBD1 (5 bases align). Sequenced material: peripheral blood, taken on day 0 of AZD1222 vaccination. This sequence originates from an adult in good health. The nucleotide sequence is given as TGTGCCAGCAGACCCGGGGGGAGCAATCAGCCCCAGCATTTT. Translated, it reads CASRPGGSNQPQHF.